These 17 T cell receptor beta chains came from one sample sequenced in a study of blood T cell repertoires in COVID-19. Assay: immunoSEQ multiplex PCR; the TCRdb copy retains only in-frame clones and omits some. The data hold fewer than 300,000 clones, with about 85% observed a single time. Sequenced: PBMCs or T cells enriched from blood (not recorded which). The receptors come from a woman aged 45-65 years who had recovered from COVID-19.

In this sample, this clone turned up once. The CDR3 nucleotides are TGTGCCAGCTCACCCGGACAGGGACGGGAAGAGACCCAGTACTTC. Protein product: CASSPGQGREETQYF. The chain combines TRBV18 with TRBJ2-5; TRBD1 matches at 8 bases. Losses at the gene ends were 3 bases for V and 3 bases for J; bases not matched to a gene: 6. The CDR3 contains 15 residues. CDR1 and CDR2 from the germline V gene are KGHSH and LQKENI.

The J gene is TRBJ2-7, the V gene TRBV18; D is undetermined. The V and J ends lost 3 bases and 3 bases respectively, with 12 bases between them. Germline V lookup: CDR1 KGHSH, CDR2 LQKENI. The CDR3 runs to 14 residues. CDR3 nucleotides: TGTGCCAGCTCACCTACACCAAGATTCTACGAGCAGTACTTC. Protein: CASSPTPRFYEQYF.

The chain employs TRBV9 and TRBJ2-1; 7 bases fit TRBD2. With 3 bases clipped from V and 6 bases from J, the junction kept 9 bases outside the gene matches. Germline V gives CDR1 SGDLS, CDR2 YYNGEE. This CDR3 is 15 amino acids long. This CDR3 reads CASSASGGDGNEQFF. CDR3 in DNA: TGTGCCAGCAGCGCCTCGGGGGGAGATGGCAATGAGCAGTTCTTC.

The chain links TRBV7-2 to TRBJ2-2; 7 bases are a match to TRBD1. In germline, CDR1 is SGHTA, CDR2 FQGNSA. There are 15 residues in the CDR3. Trimming cost V 3 bases and J 1 base; bases outside gene matches: 2. This CDR3 is CASSLDRMNTGELFF. In DNA form, the CDR3 reads TGTGCCAGCAGCTTGGACAGGATGAACACCGGGGAGCTGTTTTTT. Full variable domain (remainder filled in from reference TRBV7-2 and TRBJ2-2): GAGVSQSPSNKVTEKGKDVELRCDPISGHTALYWYRQSLGQGLEFLIYFQGNSAPDKSGLPSDRFSAERTGGSVSTLTIQRTQQEDSAVYLCASSLDRMNTGELFFGEGSRLTVL.

A word on this clone: This sample includes further DNA sequences coding for the same CDR3. The chain couples TRBV18 to TRBJ2-7, with 9 bases matching TRBD1. The CDR3 has 15 amino acids. Trimming at V came to 0 bases and at J to 4 bases, leaving 4 bases not matched to a gene. Germline CDR1 reads KGHSH; CDR2 reads LQKENI. CDR3 sequence: CASSPPGQGVYEQYF. The CDR3 DNA reads as TGTGCCAGCTCACCACCGGGACAGGGTGTATACGAGCAGTACTTC. Looking up the rest from reference TRBV18 and TRBJ2-7 gives the full variable domain: NAGVMQNPRHLVRRRGQEARLRCSPMKGHSHVYWYRQLPEEGLKFMVYLQKENIIDESGMPKERFSAEFPKEGPSILRIQQVVRGDSAAYFCASSPPGQGVYEQYFGPGTRLTVT.

V is TRBV19 and J is TRBJ2-7, with D perhaps matching TRBD1 (6 bases). Germline V lookup: CDR1 LNHDA, CDR2 SQIVND (reference sequence). Trimming shortened V by 7 bases and J by 3 bases, and 19 bases separated the two germline ends. The CDR3 extends over 15 amino acids. CDR3 loop: CASTPSTGTYYEQYF. In nucleotides, the CDR3 is TGTGCCAGTACCCCTAGCACCGGGACATACTACGAGCAGTACTTC.

There are a few counts of this clone. CDR3 region: CATQDREVNEKLFF. Here the CDR3 DNA reads TGTGCCACCCAAGACAGGGAGGTTAATGAAAAACTGTTTTTT. The rearrangement uses TRBV5-4 and TRBJ1-4, with TRBD1 matching 7 bases. Germline V lookup: CDR1 SGHNT, CDR2 YYREEE (reference sequence). The V gene end was trimmed by 9 bases and the J gene end by 4 bases; junction bases not matched to a gene: 9. The CDR3 length is 14 residues.

The chain links TRBV18 to TRBJ2-4, with 10 bases identical to TRBD1. CDR1 and CDR2 (germline): KGHSH, LQKENI. This CDR3 has 16 residues. The J segment lost 9 bases and the V segment lost 3 bases, leaving 11 bases of the junction unmatched. In DNA form, the CDR3 reads TGTGCCAGCTCACCCTCCGGGACAGGGGTTTATAGCATTCAGTACTTC. Translating gives CASSPSGTGVYSIQYF.

V gene TRBV5-1 combines with J gene TRBJ1-5; D perhaps matches TRBD1 (5 bases). V was pared by 4 bases and J by 7 bases, with 15 bases between. Germline V gene lookup returns CDR1 SGHRS and CDR2 YFSETQ. The CDR3 spans 14 residues. CDR3 bases: TGCGCCAGCAGCCCCGACAGCGCGGGGCAGCCCCAGCATTTT. Protein: CASSPDSAGQPQHF.

This chain links TRBV6-2 or TRBV6-3 with TRBJ2-2, with TRBD2 matching over 13 bases. The CDR3 is 18 amino acids. Germline lookup yields CDR1 MNHEY and CDR2 SVGEGT. The trim removed 0 bases at V and 7 bases at J, leaving 8 bases unmatched. CDR3 sequence reads: CASSYSGLAGSRGGELFF. CDR3 nucleotides: TGTGCCAGCAGTTACTCGGGACTAGCGGGAAGTCGAGGCGGGGAGCTGTTTTTT.

The rearrangement links TRBV4-1 to TRBJ2-7; D unclear. V was trimmed by 4 bases and J by 1 base, leaving 8 bases between them. The CDR3 has 13 residues. The germline CDR1 and CDR2 sequences are MGHRA and YSYEKL. The CDR3 DNA follows: TGCGCCAGCAGCCTTCAACGGTCCTACGAGCAGTACTTC. Amino acid sequence: CASSLQRSYEQYF.

This clone was seen once. This chain links TRBV24-1 with TRBJ2-5, with TRBD1 matching over 8 bases. The CDR3 has 17 residues. Germline V gives CDR1 KGHDR, CDR2 SFDVKD. The V and J ends lost 4 bases and 2 bases, in that order; junction bases with no gene match: 11. Here the CDR3 DNA reads TGTGCCACCAGTGACCCACGGGACAGGAGACCTCAAGAGACCCAGTACTTC. Translation gives CATSDPRDRRPQETQYF.

The V and J genes are TRBV7-9 and TRBJ2-7, with TRBD1 matching 8 bases. The junction had 10 bases not matched to a gene; V was cut back by 5 bases and J by 1 base. The germline V gene encodes CDR1 SEHNR and CDR2 FQNEAQ (reference sequence). The CDR3 is 16 amino acids. CDR3 bases: TGTGCCAGCAGCCCCAAAGGGGACAGGTCTTCCTACGAGCAGTACTTC. Protein: CASSPKGDRSSYEQYF.

V usage is TRBV12-3 or TRBV12-4 and J usage is TRBJ1-1; a weak D match, TRBD1 (5 bases). The CDR3 contains 13 residues. Trimming shortened V by 6 bases and J by 6 bases, and 14 bases separated the two germline ends. As DNA, the CDR3 is TGTGCCAGCAGGCAGGGCGGTTACGCTGAAGCTTTCTTT. Protein product: CASRQGGYAEAFF.

This sequence joins TRBV28 and TRBJ2-1, with D maybe TRBD1 (6 bases). The germline gives CDR1 MDHEN, CDR2 SYDVKM. Trimming left V 7 bases short and J 5 bases short, with 18 bases between. This CDR3 has 15 residues. DNA for the CDR3: TGTGCCAGCAACCTAAGGGGGTTTGGGAACAATGAGCAGTTCTTC. Translating gives CASNLRGFGNNEQFF.

This clone was detected only once. The V and J genes are TRBV19 and TRBJ2-1, with 11 bases that match TRBD2. Per the germline V gene, CDR1 is LNHDA and CDR2 is SQIVND (reference sequence). There are 15 residues in the CDR3. V shed 5 bases, J shed 10 bases, and the junction held 10 bases outside the gene matches. The CDR3 sequence is CASSGASGRRGEQFF. The CDR3 DNA reads as TGTGCCAGTAGTGGGGCTAGCGGGAGGCGCGGGGAGCAGTTCTTC.

This chain uses TRBV18 with TRBJ2-5; D possibly corresponds to TRBD1 (6 bases). The CDR3 contains 14 residues. Trimming left V 3 bases short and J 4 bases short, with 12 bases between. CDR1 is KGHSH, CDR2 LQKENI, per germline. CDR3 in DNA: TGTGCCAGCTCACCGCCAGGGGCGGGAGAGACCCAGTACTTC. Translation gives CASSPPGAGETQYF.